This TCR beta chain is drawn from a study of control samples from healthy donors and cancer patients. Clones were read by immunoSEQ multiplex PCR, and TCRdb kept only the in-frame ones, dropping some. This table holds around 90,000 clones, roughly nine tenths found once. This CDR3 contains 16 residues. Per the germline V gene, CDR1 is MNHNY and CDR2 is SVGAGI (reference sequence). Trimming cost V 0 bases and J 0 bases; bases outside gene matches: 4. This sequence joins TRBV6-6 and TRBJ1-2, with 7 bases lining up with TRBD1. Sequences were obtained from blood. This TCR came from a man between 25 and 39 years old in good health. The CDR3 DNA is TGTGCCAGCAGTTACTCGACAGGGTATTCTAACTATGGCTACACCTTC. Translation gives CASSYSTGYSNYGYTF.